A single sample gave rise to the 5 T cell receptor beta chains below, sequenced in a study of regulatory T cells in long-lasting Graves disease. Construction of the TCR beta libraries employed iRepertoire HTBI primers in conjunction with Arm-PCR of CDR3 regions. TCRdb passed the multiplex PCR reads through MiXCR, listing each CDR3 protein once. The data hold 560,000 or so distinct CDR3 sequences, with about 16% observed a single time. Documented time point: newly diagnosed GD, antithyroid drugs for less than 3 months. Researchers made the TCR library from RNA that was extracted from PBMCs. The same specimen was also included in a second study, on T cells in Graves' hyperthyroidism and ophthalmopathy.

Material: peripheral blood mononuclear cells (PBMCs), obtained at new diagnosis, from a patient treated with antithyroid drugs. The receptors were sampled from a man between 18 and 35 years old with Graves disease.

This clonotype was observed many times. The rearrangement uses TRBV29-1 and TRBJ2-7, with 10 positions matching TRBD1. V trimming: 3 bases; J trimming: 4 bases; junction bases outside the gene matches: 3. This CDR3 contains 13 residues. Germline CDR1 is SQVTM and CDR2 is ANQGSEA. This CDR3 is CSVETGGTYEQYF. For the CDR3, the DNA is TGCAGCGTTGAGACAGGGGGCACGTACGAGCAGTACTTC.

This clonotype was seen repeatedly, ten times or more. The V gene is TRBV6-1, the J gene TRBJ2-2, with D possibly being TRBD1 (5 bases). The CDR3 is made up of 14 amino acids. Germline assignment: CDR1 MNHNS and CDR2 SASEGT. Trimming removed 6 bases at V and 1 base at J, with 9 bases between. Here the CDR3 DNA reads TGTGCCAGCAGGCCAACAGGGAACACCGGGGAGCTGTTTTTT. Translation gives CASRPTGNTGELFF.

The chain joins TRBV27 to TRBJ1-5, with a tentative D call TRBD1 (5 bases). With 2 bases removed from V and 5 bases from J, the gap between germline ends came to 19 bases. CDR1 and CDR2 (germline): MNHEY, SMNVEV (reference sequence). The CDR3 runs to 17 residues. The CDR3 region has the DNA TGTGCCAGCAGTTTACTGCCGGTCGGGGCCTCGGATCAGCCCCAGCATTTT. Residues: CASSLLPVGASDQPQHF.

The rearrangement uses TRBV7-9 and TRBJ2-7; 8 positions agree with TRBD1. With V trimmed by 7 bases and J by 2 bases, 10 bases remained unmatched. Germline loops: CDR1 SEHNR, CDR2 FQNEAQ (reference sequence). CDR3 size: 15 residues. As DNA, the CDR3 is TGTGCCAGCACCTACGGGGCAGGGGGCACCTACGAGCAGTACTTC. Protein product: CASTYGAGGTYEQYF.

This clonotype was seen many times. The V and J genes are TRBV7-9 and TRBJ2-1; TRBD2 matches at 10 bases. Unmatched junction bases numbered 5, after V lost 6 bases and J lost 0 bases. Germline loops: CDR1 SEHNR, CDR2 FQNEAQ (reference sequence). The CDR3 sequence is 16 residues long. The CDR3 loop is CASSRTSGNSYNEQFF. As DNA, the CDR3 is TGTGCCAGCAGTCGGACTAGCGGAAACTCCTACAATGAGCAGTTCTTC. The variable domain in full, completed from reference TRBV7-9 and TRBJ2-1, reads DTGVSQNPRHKITKRGQNVTFRCDPISEHNRLYWYRQTLGQGPEFLTYFQNEAQLEKSRLLSDRFSAERPKGSFSTLEIQRTEQGDSAMYLCASSRTSGNSYNEQFFGPGTRLTVL.